This T cell receptor beta chain was captured in a study of T cells in Graves' hyperthyroidism and ophthalmopathy. Across the whole study: Peripheral blood was secured at the point of initial diagnosis, before any treatment.

Amplification of TCR beta CDR3 regions used RNA as the template. When the TCR CDR3 underwent first-round RT-PCR, the HTBI primer set was used. TCRdb independently ran MiXCR on the multiplex PCR reads; one entry per CDR3 protein. This sample has some 600,000 distinct CDR3 sequences, with approximately 15% found just once. Clinicians diagnosed patients from clinical symptoms, serum thyroxine and TRAb, thyroid ultrasound and orbital computed tomography. This CDR3 has 14 residues. Trimming left V 6 bases short and J 4 bases short, with 15 bases between. Germline CDR1 MNHEY, CDR2 SMNVEV (reference sequence).

The sequenced sample consisted of blood. This TCR came from a woman in her twenties or thirties with Graves' hyperthyroidism that later progressed to Graves' ophthalmopathy. The rearrangement uses TRBV27 and TRBJ1-1, with a tentative D call TRBD1 (6 bases). CDR3 sequence: CASRSAVDSTEAFF. DNA of the CDR3: TGTGCCAGCAGATCTGCGGTGGACAGCACTGAAGCTTTCTTT.